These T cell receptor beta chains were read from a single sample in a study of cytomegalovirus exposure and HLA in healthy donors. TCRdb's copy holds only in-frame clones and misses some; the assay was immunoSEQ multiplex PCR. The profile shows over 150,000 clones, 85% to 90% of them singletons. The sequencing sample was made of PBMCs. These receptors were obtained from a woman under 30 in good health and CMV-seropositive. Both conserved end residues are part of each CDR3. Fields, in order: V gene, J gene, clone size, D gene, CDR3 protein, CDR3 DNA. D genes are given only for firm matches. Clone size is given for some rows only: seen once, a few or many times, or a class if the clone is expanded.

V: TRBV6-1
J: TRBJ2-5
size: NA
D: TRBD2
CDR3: CASSASGLGVETQYF
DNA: TGTGCCAGCAGTGCAAGCGGACTAGGAGTGGAGACCCAGTACTTC

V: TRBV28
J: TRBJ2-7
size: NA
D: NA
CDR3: CASSRGSYEQYF
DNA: TGTGCCAGCAGTAGAGGTTCCTACGAGCAGTACTTC

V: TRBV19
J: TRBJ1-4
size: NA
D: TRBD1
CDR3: CASSKGQINEKLFF
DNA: TGTGCCAGTAGTAAGGGACAGATAAATGAAAAACTGTTTTTT

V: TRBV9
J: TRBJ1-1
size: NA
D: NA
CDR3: CASSLTGHREAFF
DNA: TGTGCCAGCAGCCTGACAGGACATCGTGAAGCTTTCTTT

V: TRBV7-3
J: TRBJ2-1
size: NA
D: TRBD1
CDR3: CASGTGLYNEQFF
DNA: TGTGCCAGTGGGACAGGGCTTTACAATGAGCAGTTCTTC

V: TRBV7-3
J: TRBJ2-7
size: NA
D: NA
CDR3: CASIIFMEATYEQYF
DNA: TGTGCCAGCATTATCTTCATGGAGGCGACCTACGAGCAGTACTTC

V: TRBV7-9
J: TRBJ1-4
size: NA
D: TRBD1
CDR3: CASSAGDRVVSGEKLFF
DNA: TGTGCCAGCAGCGCGGGGGACAGGGTAGTTTCGGGTGAAAAACTGTTTTTT

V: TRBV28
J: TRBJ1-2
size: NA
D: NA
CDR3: CASSPRVTGGTGYTF
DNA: TGTGCCAGCAGTCCCCGGGTGACAGGCGGTACTGGCTACACCTTC

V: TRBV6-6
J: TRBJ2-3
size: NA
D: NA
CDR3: CASSYNPRVSTDTQYF
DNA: TGTGCCAGCAGTTACAACCCCAGGGTCAGCACAGATACGCAGTATTTT

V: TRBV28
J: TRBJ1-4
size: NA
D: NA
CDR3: CASSYNHIEKLFF
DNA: TGTGCCAGCAGTTACAACCACATTGAAAAACTGTTTTTT

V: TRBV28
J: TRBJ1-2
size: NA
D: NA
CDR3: CASSLGVDGYTF
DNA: TGTGCCAGCAGTTTAGGAGTCGATGGCTACACCTTC

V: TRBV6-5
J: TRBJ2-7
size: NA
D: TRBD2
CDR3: CASSDLAGVYEQYF
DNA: TGTGCCAGCAGTGACCTAGCGGGAGTCTACGAGCAGTACTTC

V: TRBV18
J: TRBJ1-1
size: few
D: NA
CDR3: CASSPQEANTEAFF
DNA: TGTGCCAGCTCACCACAGGAGGCGAACACTGAAGCTTTCTTT

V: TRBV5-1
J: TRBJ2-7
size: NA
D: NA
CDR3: CASSLDSFSYEQYF
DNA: TGCGCCAGCAGCCTAGACAGTTTCTCCTACGAGCAGTACTTC

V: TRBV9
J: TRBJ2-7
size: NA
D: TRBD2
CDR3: CASSRLAGGSYEQYF
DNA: TGTGCCAGCAGCAGACTAGCGGGAGGCTCCTACGAGCAGTACTTC

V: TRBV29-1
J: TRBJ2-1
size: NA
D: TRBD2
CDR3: CSVRLAASSYNEQFF
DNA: TGCAGCGTCAGACTAGCGGCCAGCTCCTACAATGAGCAGTTCTTC

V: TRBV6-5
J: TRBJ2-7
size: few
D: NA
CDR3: CASSYSSAGSYEQYF
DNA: TGTGCCAGCAGTTACTCGAGTGCGGGGTCCTACGAGCAGTACTTC

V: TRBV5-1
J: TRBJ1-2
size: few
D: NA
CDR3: CASSSTRQDLNYGYTF
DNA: TGCGCCAGCAGCTCCACCCGACAGGACCTGAACTATGGCTACACCTTC

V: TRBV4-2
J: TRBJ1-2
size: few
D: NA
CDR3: CASSQESQAYGYTF
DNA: TGTGCCAGCAGCCAAGAAAGCCAGGCTTATGGCTACACCTTC

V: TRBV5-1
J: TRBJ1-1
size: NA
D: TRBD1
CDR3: CASSSGQTMNTEAFF
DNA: TGCGCCAGCAGCTCGGGACAGACCATGAACACTGAAGCTTTCTTT

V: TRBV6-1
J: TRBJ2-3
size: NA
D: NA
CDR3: CASGNEGTTDTQYF
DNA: TGTGCCAGCGGCAATGAGGGAACCACAGATACGCAGTATTTT

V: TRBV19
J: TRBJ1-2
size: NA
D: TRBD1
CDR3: CASRDRVRTVGGYTF
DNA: TGTGCCAGTAGGGACAGGGTGAGAACGGTTGGTGGCTACACCTTC

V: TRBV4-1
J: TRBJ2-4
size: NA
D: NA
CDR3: CASSQEARPERNIQYF
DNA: TGCGCCAGCAGCCAAGAAGCGCGGCCCGAAAGGAACATTCAGTACTTC

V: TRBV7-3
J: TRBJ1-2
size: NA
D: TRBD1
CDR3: CASSRAGGQDYGYTF
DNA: TGTGCCAGCAGCCGTGCAGGGGGGCAAGACTATGGCTACACCTTC

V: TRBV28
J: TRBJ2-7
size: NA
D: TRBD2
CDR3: CASSSGGSGPKQYF
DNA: TGTGCCAGCAGTTCAGGCGGGAGTGGACCCAAGCAGTACTTC

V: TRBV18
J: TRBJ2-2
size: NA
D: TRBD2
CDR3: CASSPREVPNTGELFF
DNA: TGTGCCAGCTCACCGCGGGAGGTCCCGAACACCGGGGAGCTGTTTTTT

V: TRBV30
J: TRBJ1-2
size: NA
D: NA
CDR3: CAWSEALTSYTF
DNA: TGTGCCTGGAGCGAAGCATTGACAAGCTACACCTTC

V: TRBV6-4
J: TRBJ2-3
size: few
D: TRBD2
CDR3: CASSDGLAGDTQYF
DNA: TGTGCCAGCAGTGACGGACTAGCGGGAGATACGCAGTATTTT

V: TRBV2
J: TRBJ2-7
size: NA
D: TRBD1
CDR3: CASSRTGLAYEQYF
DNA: TGTGCCAGCAGTCGGACAGGGTTGGCCTACGAGCAGTACTTC

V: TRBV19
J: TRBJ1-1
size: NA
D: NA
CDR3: CASSPYTPGGNTEAFF
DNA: TGTGCCAGTAGTCCCTATACCCCCGGAGGGAACACTGAAGCTTTCTTT

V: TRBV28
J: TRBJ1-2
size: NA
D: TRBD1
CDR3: CASSRDRGYGYTF
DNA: TGTGCCAGCAGTAGGGACAGGGGCTATGGCTACACCTTC

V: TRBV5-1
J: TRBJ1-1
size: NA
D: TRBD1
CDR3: CASSLNAGGMNTEAFF
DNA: TGCGCCAGCAGCTTGAACGCAGGGGGGATGAACACTGAAGCTTTCTTT

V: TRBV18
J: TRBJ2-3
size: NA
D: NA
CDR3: CASSLLITDTQYF
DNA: TGTGCCAGCTCACTCCTAATCACAGATACGCAGTATTTT

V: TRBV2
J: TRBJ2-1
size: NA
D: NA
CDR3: CASSRRARDDEQFF
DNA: TGTGCCAGCAGCAGGAGGGCCAGGGATGATGAGCAGTTCTTC

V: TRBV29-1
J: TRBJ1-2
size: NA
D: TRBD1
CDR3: CSVDQAAQGQGGYTF
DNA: TGCAGCGTTGACCAGGCCGCACAAGGACAGGGGGGCTACACCTTC

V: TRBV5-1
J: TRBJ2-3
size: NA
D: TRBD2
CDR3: CASSLGLATDTQYF
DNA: TGCGCCAGCAGCCTTGGACTAGCAACAGATACGCAGTATTTT

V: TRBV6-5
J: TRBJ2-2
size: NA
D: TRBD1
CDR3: CASSSPRQGWTGELFF
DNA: TGTGCCAGCAGTTCCCCCCGACAGGGTTGGACCGGGGAGCTGTTTTTT

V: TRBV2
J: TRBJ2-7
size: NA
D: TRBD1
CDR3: CASRRRTGSSYEQYF
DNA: TGTGCCAGCAGACGCCGGACAGGCAGCTCCTACGAGCAGTACTTC

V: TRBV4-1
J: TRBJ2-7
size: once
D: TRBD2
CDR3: CASSQLAGGPYEQYF
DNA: TGCGCCAGCAGCCAACTAGCGGGAGGGCCCTACGAGCAGTACTTC

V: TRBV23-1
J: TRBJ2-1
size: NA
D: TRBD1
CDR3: CASSQSPGGSYNEQFF
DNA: TGCGCCAGCAGTCAATCACCAGGGGGTTCCTACAATGAGCAGTTCTTC

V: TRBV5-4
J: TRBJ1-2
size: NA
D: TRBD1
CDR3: CASSSARDRGDGYTF
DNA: TGTGCCAGCAGCTCCGCAAGGGACAGGGGGGATGGCTACACCTTC

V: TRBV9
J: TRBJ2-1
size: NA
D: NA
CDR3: CASSAHSNEQFF
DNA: TGTGCCAGCAGCGCCCACAGCAATGAGCAGTTCTTC

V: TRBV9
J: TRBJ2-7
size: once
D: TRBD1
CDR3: CASSVPGQGKSYEQYF
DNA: TGTGCCAGCAGCGTACCAGGACAGGGTAAGTCCTACGAGCAGTACTTC

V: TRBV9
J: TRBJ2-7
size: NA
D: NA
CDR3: CASSTGHDSYEQYF
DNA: TGTGCCAGCAGCACCGGACACGATTCCTACGAGCAGTACTTC

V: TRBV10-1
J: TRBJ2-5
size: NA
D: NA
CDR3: CASSPTGGGGTQYF
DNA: TGCGCCAGCAGTCCTACCGGGGGAGGGGGGACCCAGTACTTC

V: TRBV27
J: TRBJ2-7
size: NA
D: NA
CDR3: CASSPDWSYEQYF
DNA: TGTGCCAGCAGTCCGGACTGGTCCTACGAGCAGTACTTC

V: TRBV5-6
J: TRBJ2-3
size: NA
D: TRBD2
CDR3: CASSPRTSPSTDTQYF
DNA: TGTGCCAGCAGCCCCCGGACTAGCCCTAGCACAGATACGCAGTATTTT

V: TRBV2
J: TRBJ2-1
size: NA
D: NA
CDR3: CASLYRDTNFNEQFF
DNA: TGTGCCAGCCTATACCGGGACACGAATTTCAATGAGCAGTTCTTC

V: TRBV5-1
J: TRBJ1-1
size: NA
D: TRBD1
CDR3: CASSSTGGIWNTEAFF
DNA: TGCGCCAGCAGCTCAACAGGGGGCATTTGGAACACTGAAGCTTTCTTT

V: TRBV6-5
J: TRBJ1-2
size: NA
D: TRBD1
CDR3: CASNLNRGSGYGYTF
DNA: TGTGCCAGCAACCTCAACAGGGGGAGCGGCTATGGCTACACCTTC

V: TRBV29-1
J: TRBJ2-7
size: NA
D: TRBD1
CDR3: CSVGDRVHEQYF
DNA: TGCAGCGTTGGGGACAGGGTCCACGAGCAGTACTTC

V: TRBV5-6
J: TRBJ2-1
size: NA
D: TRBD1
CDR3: CASSDRDRGHRNEQFF
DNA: TGTGCCAGCAGCGACCGGGACAGGGGGCATAGGAATGAGCAGTTCTTC